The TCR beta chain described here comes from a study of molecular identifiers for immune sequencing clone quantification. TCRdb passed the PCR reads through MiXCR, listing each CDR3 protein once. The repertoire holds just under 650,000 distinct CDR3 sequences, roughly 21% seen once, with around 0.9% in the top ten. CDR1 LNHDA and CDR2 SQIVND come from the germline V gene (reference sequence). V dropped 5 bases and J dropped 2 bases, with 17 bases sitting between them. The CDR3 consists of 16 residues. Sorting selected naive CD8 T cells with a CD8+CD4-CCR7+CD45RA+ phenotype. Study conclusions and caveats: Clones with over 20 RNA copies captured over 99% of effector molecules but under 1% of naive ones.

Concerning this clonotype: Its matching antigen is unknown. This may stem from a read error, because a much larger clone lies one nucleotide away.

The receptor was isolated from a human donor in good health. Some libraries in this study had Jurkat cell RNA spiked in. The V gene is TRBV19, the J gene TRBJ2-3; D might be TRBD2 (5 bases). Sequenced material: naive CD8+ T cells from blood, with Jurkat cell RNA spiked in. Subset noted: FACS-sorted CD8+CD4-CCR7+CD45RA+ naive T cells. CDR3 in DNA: TGTGCCAGTAGTGTTGGACCAGCGGCCCTCACAGATACGCAGTATTTT. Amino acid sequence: CASSVGPAALTDTQYF.